This TCR beta chain was obtained from a study of blood T cell repertoires in COVID-19. Trimming took 5 bases from V and 0 from J; bases not matched to a gene: 4. This CDR3 spans 14 amino acids. Germline V gene sequence: CDR1 ENHRY, CDR2 SYGVKD. Profiling relied on immunoSEQ multiplex PCR, and the TCRdb table lists in-frame clones only, not all of them. The sample shows 50,000 to 60,000 clones, about 81% of them seen only once. The material sequenced was peripheral blood. The origin of this receptor is a woman of 80 years or more with COVID-19, enrolled during active disease. The gene calls are TRBV10-3 and TRBJ2-7, with 7 bases lining up with TRBD1. The CDR3 sequence is CAISRDSLSYEQYF. In DNA, the CDR3 is TGTGCCATCAGTAGGGACAGCCTCTCCTACGAGCAGTACTTC.